This T cell receptor (beta chain) appears in the sequencing data of a study of CD8+CD57+ T cells in acquired aplastic anemia. In the study overall: Yields of DNA that came from sorted CD4+ and CD8+ cells averaged roughly 3.3 ug.

General study results and limits: Both patients and controls carried the same twenty-nine CD8+ CDR3 sequences. Patients versus controls showed no significant CD8+ Simpson's diversity difference.

Whoever was chosen for sequencing had shown CD8+CD57+ cell expansion by flow cytometry. Every patient presented with severe acquired aplastic anemia. Deletions cut 1 base from V and 7 bases from J, with 16 bases between. Looked up from germline, CDR1 is SGHVS and CDR2 is FNYEAQ. This CDR3 is 15 amino acids long. Concerning this clonotype itself: Its antigen remains unidentified.

According to the study, genomic DNA was the template for TCR beta VDJ and CDR3 profiling. TCRdb passed the reads through MiXCR, listing each CDR3 protein once. The table shows about 98,000 distinct CDR3 sequences, with around 68% occurring only once. The sequence was obtained from a human donor with aplastic anemia. Sequences were obtained from sorted CD4+, CD8+, or CD8+CD57+ T cells (not recorded which) from PBMCs. The rearrangement links TRBV7-6 to TRBJ1-2; D may be TRBD1 (5 bases). The CDR3 sequence: CASSLVAGSPGGYTF. The CDR3 nucleotides are TGTGCCAGCAGCTTAGTGGCAGGGAGTCCGGGTGGCTACACCTTC.